This T cell receptor (beta chain) is from a study of T cells after yellow fever vaccination. Study at large: SMART-Seq v4 Ultra Low Input prepared libraries from low-cell fractions. Study findings and constraints: Almost none of the vaccine-responding clonotypes turned up in sorted memory subsets on day 0, the data showed.

One entry per CDR3 protein, called by TCRdb with MiXCR from the 5' RACE reads. The sample has under 15,000 distinct CDR3 sequences, 7.3% seen once; the top ten hold about 1.6%. This CDR3 is 14 amino acids long. V shed 3 bases and J shed 1 base, with 11 bases lying between them. The germline V gene encodes CDR1 SGHRS and CDR2 YFSETQ. There are many counts of this clonotype. The TCR was taken from a young man who received the YFV17D yellow fever vaccine. The gene calls are TRBV5-1 and TRBJ2-7; no clear D. Sample: PBMCs, either bulk or a sorted T-cell subset (CD4+, CD8+, memory, or dextramer-sorted; not recorded which), taken on the day of the yellow fever booster vaccination. The chain's CDR3 is CASSWRPVSYEQYF. CDR3 sequence (DNA): TGCGCCAGCAGCTGGAGACCCGTATCCTACGAGCAGTACTTC.